These 23 T cell receptor beta chains were all obtained from the same sample, sequenced in a study of T cells in Graves' hyperthyroidism and ophthalmopathy. The investigators amplified TCR beta CDR3 regions from RNA transcripts. When the TCR CDR3 underwent first-round RT-PCR, the HTBI primer set was used. TCRdb recomputed calls from the multiplex PCR reads with MiXCR, one row per CDR3 protein. The repertoire has hundreds of thousands of distinct CDR3 sequences, around 21% of them found once; the top ten carry 34%. Sequencing was performed on blood. These receptors were taken from a man aged 25 to 40 with Graves' ophthalmopathy.

V and J are TRBV18 and TRBJ1-2; TRBD1 agrees at 9 bases. CDR1 and CDR2 from the germline V gene are KGHSH and LQKENI. The CDR3 has 15 residues. J gave up 4 bases and V 3 bases, and 6 bases lay outside the gene matches. CDR3 sequence: CASSPGTGGGYGYTF. In DNA form, the CDR3 reads TGTGCCAGCTCACCTGGTACAGGGGGCGGCTATGGCTACACCTTC.

This clonotype was seen a few times. The V call is TRBV7-9, the J call TRBJ2-2; 7 bases line up with TRBD1. The CDR3 is made up of 15 amino acids. The germline gives CDR1 SEHNR, CDR2 FQNEAQ (reference sequence). The J segment lost 4 bases and the V segment lost 4 bases, leaving 6 bases of the junction unmatched. Here the CDR3 reads CASSWLGTATGELFF. The CDR3, as DNA: TGTGCCAGCAGCTGGTTAGGGACAGCCACCGGGGAGCTGTTTTTT.

This clonotype was counted between two and nine times. At one end the junction does not follow the germline gene, possibly because of a read error. This chain links TRBV7-7 with TRBJ2-1; TRBD2 is a possible D gene (6 bases). Germline CDR1 reads SSHAT; CDR2 reads FNYEAQ (reference sequence). CDR3 length: 15 amino acids. The CDR3 DNA sequence: TGTGCTAGCAGCTTAAGCTTCGGGGGCTACAATGAGCAGTTCTTC. Protein sequence: CASSLSFGGYNEQFF.

This chain uses TRBV19 with TRBJ2-1; D unresolved. Germline loops: CDR1 LNHDA, CDR2 SQIVND (reference sequence). Trimming removed 4 bases at V and 6 bases at J, with 10 bases between. CDR3 size: 13 residues. Here the CDR3 DNA reads TGTGCCAGTAGTACCATTCTCGGCAATGAGCAGTTCTTC. It yields the protein CASSTILGNEQFF. Full variable domain (missing parts from reference TRBV19 and TRBJ2-1): DGGITQSPKYLFRKEGQNVTLSCEQNLNHDAMYWYRQDPGQGLRLIYYSQIVNDFQKGDIAEGYSVSREKKESFPLTVTSAQKNPTAFYLCASSTILGNEQFFGPGTRLTVL.

This clonotype was recorded once. Given a much more abundant clone one base away, this may be a read error. The rearrangement links TRBV20-1 to TRBJ2-1; TRBD1 agrees at 8 bases. CDR3 length equals 16 residues. Germline V gene data show CDR1 as DFQATT and CDR2 as SNEGSKA (reference sequence). DNA of the CDR3: TGCAGTGCTAGAGATTTTGCAGGACAGGGACGAAGTGAGCAGCTCTTC. Protein product: CSARDFAGQGRSEQLF.

V gene TRBV4-1 combines with J gene TRBJ2-7; D gene unclear. V was trimmed by 0 bases and J by 2 bases, leaving 14 bases between them. This CDR3 has 16 amino acids. Germline V lookup: CDR1 MGHRA, CDR2 YSYEKL. This CDR3 reads CASSQDLGGGPYEQYF. DNA for the CDR3: TGCGCCAGCAGCCAAGATCTTGGCGGTGGACCCTACGAGCAGTACTTC.

This clonotype was seen repeatedly, ten times or more. V is TRBV2 and J is TRBJ2-7, with 11 positions matching TRBD2. J lost 5 bases, V lost 4 bases, and 7 bases had no gene match. The CDR3 consists of 15 residues. Looked up from germline, CDR1 is SNHLY and CDR2 is FYNNEI. The chain's CDR3 is CASSALAGGRHEQYF. In DNA, the CDR3 is TGTGCCAGCAGTGCTCTAGCGGGAGGACGCCACGAGCAGTACTTC.

The genes are TRBV19 and TRBJ1-1; D unclear. The CDR3 is 13 amino acids. Looked up from germline, CDR1 is LNHDA and CDR2 is SQIVND (reference sequence). V lost 7 bases and J lost 4, with 13 bases in between. As DNA, the CDR3 is TGTGCCAGTAAAGTCCTCGGAGGCACTGAAGCTTTCTTT. Translating it yields CASKVLGGTEAFF.

The rearrangement links TRBV9 to TRBJ1-3; D uncertain. The CDR3 loop spans 12 amino acids. CDR1 is SGDLS and CDR2 is YYNGEE in the germline V gene. V dropped 6 bases and J dropped 4 bases, with 8 bases sitting between them. In DNA form, the CDR3 reads TGTGCCAGCACCTCAGTAGGAAACACCATATATTTT. Its protein is CASTSVGNTIYF.

This clonotype showed up many times. J is TRBJ1-1 and V is TRBV28; D remains ambiguous. The CDR3 is 12 residues long. The germline CDR1 and CDR2 sequences are MDHEN and SYDVKM. Trimming removed 3 bases from V and 3 bases from J, with 5 bases in between. The CDR3, as DNA: TGTGCCAGCAGTTTGAGCTACACTGAAGCTTTCTTT. As protein: CASSLSYTEAFF.

The chain is built from TRBV6-1 and TRBJ1-5; no clear D. CDR1 is MNHNS, CDR2 SASEGT, per germline. The CDR3 is made up of 15 amino acids. The V end was cut by 4 bases, the J end by 2 bases, with 12 bases between. This CDR3 is CASSVQESGNQPQHF. In DNA form, the CDR3 reads TGTGCCAGCAGTGTTCAGGAATCTGGCAATCAGCCCCAGCATTTT.

The CDR3 DNA is TGTGCCGGAGACAGGGCTCGCTACGAGCAGTACTTC. Protein sequence: CAGDRARYEQYF. The V call is TRBV2, the J call TRBJ2-7; 7 bases map to TRBD1. This CDR3 spans 12 amino acids. CDR1 and CDR2 from the germline V gene are SNHLY and FYNNEI. Trimming cost V 11 bases and J 3 bases; bases outside gene matches: 7.

This chain connects TRBV19 to TRBJ2-7; D is perhaps TRBD2 (6 bases). Germline V CDR1 and CDR2: LNHDA, SQIVND (reference sequence). This CDR3 has 14 residues. With 5 bases removed from V and 7 bases from J, the gap between germline ends came to 18 bases. The CDR3 region is CASSHQGIGGEQYF. The CDR3 DNA follows: TGTGCCAGTAGTCATCAAGGGATTGGAGGGGAGCAGTACTTC.

The chain couples TRBV27 to TRBJ2-7; D possibly uses TRBD1 or TRBD2 (5 bases each). Germline CDR1 is MNHEY and CDR2 is SMNVEV (reference sequence). The CDR3 totals 17 residues. V was trimmed by 0 bases and J by 3 bases, leaving 18 bases between them. CDR3 protein: CASSLSVLGPWSYEQYF. The CDR3 DNA follows: TGTGCCAGCAGTTTATCGGTACTGGGACCCTGGAGCTACGAGCAGTACTTC.

This chain uses TRBV7-9 with TRBJ2-3; the D call may be TRBD1 or TRBD2 (5 bases each). The CDR3 spans 12 residues. Trimming cost V 5 bases and J 9 bases, with 12 bases left between them. The V gene's germline CDR1 is SEHNR and CDR2 FQNEAQ (reference sequence). The CDR3 protein is CASSPQGVTQYF. CDR3 in DNA: TGTGCCAGCAGCCCCCAGGGAGTAACGCAGTATTTT.

This clonotype was counted at least ten times. This chain links TRBV11-2 with TRBJ2-1; D not resolved. The V and J ends lost 1 base and 10 bases respectively, with 2 bases between them. The CDR3 is made up of 10 amino acids. Germline CDR1 reads SGHAT; CDR2 reads FQNNGV. This CDR3 is CASSLGEQFF. Here the CDR3 DNA reads TGTGCCAGCAGCTTAGGGGAGCAGTTCTTC.

V is TRBV5-1 and J is TRBJ2-3, with D hard to call. The CDR3 runs to 14 residues. CDR1 and CDR2 from the germline V gene are SGHRS and YFSETQ. Trimming pared 1 base from V and 5 bases from J, leaving 11 bases between. The CDR3 reads CASSLNPSQDTQYF. CDR3 DNA: TGCGCCAGCAGCTTGAATCCGTCTCAAGATACGCAGTATTTT.

As concerns this clonotype: A read error may account for a junction end that differs from germline. The chain has TRBV7-3 and TRBJ2-5; TRBD2 is a possible D gene (7 bases). CDR1 and CDR2 (germline): SGHTA, FQGTGA. The length of the CDR3 is 16 residues. This CDR3 reads CASGLGGGVGKETQYF. DNA of the CDR3: TGTGCCAGCGGCTTGGGAGGGGGTGTCGGAAAAGAGACCCAGTACTTC.

This clonotype was picked up a small number of times. The chain carries TRBV28 and TRBJ1-2; 9 nucleotides agree with TRBD1. V shed 3 bases, J shed 2 bases, and the junction held 7 bases outside the gene matches. The germline V gene has CDR1 MDHEN and CDR2 SYDVKM. The CDR3 totals 16 residues. CDR3 DNA sequence: TGTGCCAGCAGTTTTCGGCTTGACAGGGGGAACTATGGCTACACCTTC. Translating gives CASSFRLDRGNYGYTF.

This clonotype appeared a single time. This may stem from a read error, because a much larger clone lies one nucleotide away. The chain employs TRBV20-1 and TRBJ2-3; D gene uncertain. The V gene lost 7 bases and the J gene lost 7 bases, with 21 bases spanning the gap. The CDR3 has 14 residues. Germline values: CDR1 DFQATT, CDR2 SNEGSKA (reference sequence). CDR3 protein: CSDSLDEEWYTQYF. The CDR3 DNA sequence: TGCAGTGATAGCCTGGACGAAGAATGGTATACGCAGTATTTT.

This clonotype came up many times. The chain has TRBV28 and TRBJ1-1, with TRBD1 as a possible D gene (5 bases). CDR3 length: 14 amino acids. Germline CDR1 reads MDHEN; CDR2 reads SYDVKM. V dropped 5 bases and J dropped 2 bases, with 12 bases sitting between them. The DNA of the CDR3 is TGTGCCAGCAGTCCGGGGGGGGATAACACTGAAGCTTTCTTT. Translation gives CASSPGGDNTEAFF.

This clonotype has ten or more counts. As DNA, the CDR3 is TGTGCCAGCAGCCAACTGGGCGTGGGACTAGCGGGAGTCCCAGATACGCAGTATTTT. Its translation is CASSQLGVGLAGVPDTQYF. The chain links TRBV6-1 to TRBJ2-3; 14 bases align to TRBD2. Germline CDR1 and CDR2: MNHNS and SASEGT. Germline trimming cut 6 bases from V and 4 bases from J; bases unmatched to any gene: 15. The CDR3 is 19 amino acids.

Note on this clonotype: At one end the junction does not follow the germline gene, possibly because of a read error. The rearrangement uses TRBV5-1 and TRBJ2-3; TRBD2 matches at 11 bases. The CDR3 has 17 residues. Per germline, CDR1 SGHRS and CDR2 YFSETQ. Here the CDR3 DNA reads TGTGCCAGCAGCTCACCGGGACTAGCGGAGGTCACAGATACGCAGTATTTT. Protein sequence: CASSSPGLAEVTDTQYF.